This passage covers 18 T cell receptor beta chains from one sample sequenced in a study of T-cell memory formation after mild COVID-19. TCRdb analysed the 5' RACE reads with MiXCR anew, one entry per CDR3 protein. The data show some 210,000 distinct CDR3 sequences, with around 17% seen just once and roughly 2.6% held by the top ten. Sequenced sample: PBMCs or a T cell subset sorted from them (not recorded which). These TCRs come from an adult woman who had mild COVID-19 (a few samples of this study predate the infection). Cell type and time point are not known.

This clonotype came up a few times. The V and J genes are TRBV4-1 and TRBJ2-5; D gene ambiguous. Germline V lookup: CDR1 MGHRA, CDR2 YSYEKL. CDR3 size: 14 residues. The V end was cut by 1 base, the J end by 2 bases, with 8 bases between. The CDR3 loop reads CASSQVGKQETQYF. The CDR3 coding sequence is TGCGCCAGCAGCCAAGTGGGGAAGCAAGAGACCCAGTACTTC.

This clonotype was picked up many times. The J gene is TRBJ1-6, the V gene TRBV7-3; no clear D gene. The V end lost 8 bases, the J end lost 4 bases, and 6 bases lay between the germline ends. There are 12 residues in the CDR3. The germline CDR1 and CDR2 sequences are SGHTA and FQGTGA. The CDR3 DNA reads TGTGCCAGCGGGCAGTATAATTCACCCCTCCACTTT. Protein: CASGQYNSPLHF.

This clonotype was recorded many times. The genes are TRBV10-3 and TRBJ2-1; 10 positions match TRBD2. Germline V gene lookup returns CDR1 ENHRY and CDR2 SYGVKD. This CDR3 is 17 amino acids long. Trimming removed 6 bases from V and 0 bases from J; junction bases left unmatched: 8. CDR3 DNA sequence: TGTGCCATCAGCCGACTAGCGGGTAGTAGCTCCTACAATGAGCAGTTCTTC. Amino acids: CAISRLAGSSSYNEQFF.

The rearrangement joins TRBV9 to TRBJ2-5, with 11 nucleotides matching TRBD1. The CDR3 is made up of 17 amino acids. Germline trimming cut 2 bases from V and 3 bases from J; bases unmatched to any gene: 9. CDR1 is SGDLS and CDR2 is YYNGEE in the germline V gene. The DNA for the CDR3 is TGTGCCAGCAGCGTTACACCCTGGGGACAGGGGGAAGAGACCCAGTACTTC. Translation gives CASSVTPWGQGEETQYF.

This clonotype has a handful of counts. The V and J genes are TRBV7-9 and TRBJ2-1; 9 bases map to TRBD1. The germline V gene encodes CDR1 SEHNR and CDR2 FQNEAQ (reference sequence). Trimming cost V 2 bases and J 7 bases; bases outside gene matches: 6. The CDR3 spans 15 residues. CDR3 sequence: CASSLLRTGVNEQFF. The CDR3 DNA follows: TGTGCCAGCAGCTTACTGCGGACAGGGGTAAATGAGCAGTTCTTC.

V usage is TRBV10-3 and J usage is TRBJ1-6; TRBD1 agrees at 8 bases. The CDR3 contains 16 residues. J lost 9 bases, V lost 3 bases, and 10 bases had no gene match. Per germline, CDR1 ENHRY and CDR2 SYGVKD. The CDR3 coding sequence is TGTGCCATCAGTGATCGTGCCAGGGACAGGTCTTCACCCCTCCACTTT. This sequence encodes CAISDRARDRSSPLHF.

This clonotype was seen more than once but under ten times. The chain is built from TRBV3-1 and TRBJ1-2; D is unresolved. CDR3 size: 14 residues. Germline V gene sequence: CDR1 LGHDT, CDR2 YNNKEL (reference sequence). V shed 1 base and J shed 4 bases, with 10 bases lying between them. The CDR3 loop reads CASSQARSSYGYTF. DNA for the CDR3: TGTGCCAGCAGCCAAGCGCGGAGTTCCTATGGCTACACCTTC.

This clonotype was seen once. The V gene is TRBV5-1, the J gene TRBJ2-1; 12 bases fit TRBD2. The ends lost 4 bases at V and 8 bases at J; junction bases unmatched: 7. This CDR3 is 15 amino acids long. From germline, CDR1 is SGHRS and CDR2 YFSETQ. CDR3 nucleotides: TGCGCCAGCAGCCCTAGCGGGAGGGCCTCAGATGAGCAGTTCTTC. It translates to CASSPSGRASDEQFF.

The chain couples TRBV12-3 or TRBV12-4 to TRBJ2-5, with D perhaps matching TRBD1 or TRBD2 (5 bases each). V was clipped by 6 bases and J by 0 bases, with 11 bases between them. The CDR3 covers 14 residues. The CDR3 DNA reads TGTGCCAGCAGAGTCCGGGGCCACCAAGAGACCCAGTACTTC. Translated, it gives CASRVRGHQETQYF.

Only a few counts were recorded for this clonotype. The chain's CDR3 is CSASRRGSAGANVLTF. CDR3 in DNA: TGCAGTGCTAGTCGGCGAGGGAGCGCTGGGGCCAACGTCCTGACTTTC. The chain links TRBV20-1 to TRBJ2-6; D may be TRBD2 (5 bases). Trimming removed 3 bases from V and 2 bases from J, with 14 bases in between. CDR1 and CDR2 from the germline V gene are DFQATT and SNEGSKA (reference sequence). The CDR3 covers 16 residues.

The chain recombines TRBV12-3 or TRBV12-4 with TRBJ1-2, with D perhaps matching TRBD1 (5 bases). This CDR3 has 14 amino acids. V was trimmed by 4 bases and J by 2 bases, leaving 11 bases between them. Here the CDR3 DNA reads TGTGCCAGCAGTTGGACAAGAACCAACTATGGCTACACCTTC. The encoded protein is CASSWTRTNYGYTF.

The V call is TRBV4-2, the J call TRBJ2-3; no clear D. Looked up from germline, CDR1 is LGHNA and CDR2 is YNFKEQ. The CDR3 loop spans 15 amino acids. Trimming left V 0 bases short and J 1 base short, with 8 bases between. The CDR3: CASSQDRAGTDTQYF. The CDR3 coding sequence is TGTGCCAGCAGCCAAGATAGGGCTGGCACAGATACGCAGTATTTT.

This clonotype was observed a few times. The chain couples TRBV29-1 to TRBJ2-7, with a tentative D call TRBD1 (6 bases). Between the trimmed V and J ends, which lost 4 bases and 1 base, there was a span of 8 bases. Germline V lookup: CDR1 SQVTM, CDR2 ANQGSEA. CDR3 size: 12 residues. The CDR3 DNA reads as TGCAGCGTTGGGACAGCTTCCTACGAGCAGTACTTC. It codes for CSVGTASYEQYF.

The CDR3 is CASSQSSGPNNEQFF. The CDR3 nucleotides read TGTGCCAGCAGCCAATCTAGCGGGCCCAACAATGAGCAGTTCTTC. The chain is built from TRBV7-9 and TRBJ2-1; 8 bases agree with TRBD2. Per germline, CDR1 SEHNR and CDR2 FQNEAQ (reference sequence). There are 15 residues in the CDR3. The V gene end was trimmed by 5 bases and the J gene end by 5 bases; junction bases not matched to a gene: 8.

The sample holds a few counts of this clonotype. The gene calls are TRBV27 and TRBJ1-1, with D possibly TRBD1 on 5 matching bases. Germline values: CDR1 MNHEY, CDR2 SMNVEV (reference sequence). This CDR3 region has 15 residues. V was clipped by 5 bases and J by 3 bases, with 16 bases between them. This chain's CDR3 is CASSDTGGVDTEAFF. The CDR3 nucleotides read TGTGCCAGCAGTGACACCGGGGGGGTTGACACTGAAGCTTTCTTT.

This clonotype has more than one count but fewer than ten. The chain combines TRBV12-3 or TRBV12-4 with TRBJ2-2, with D possibly being TRBD1 or TRBD2 (5 bases each). Trimming stripped 6 bases from V and 1 base from J, with 33 bases between. The length of the CDR3 is 22 residues. The CDR3 loop reads CASSLTLLRGLALPMNTGELFF. In DNA, the CDR3 is TGTGCCAGCAGCCTAACTCTCCTTCGGGGCCTAGCCCTACCAATGAACACCGGGGAGCTGTTTTTT.

The J gene is TRBJ1-1, the V gene TRBV20-1; maybe TRBD1 (6 bases). The germline V and J ends were trimmed by 0 bases and 11 bases, with 13 bases remaining between them. Germline CDR1 is DFQATT and CDR2 is SNEGSKA (reference sequence). The CDR3 contains 12 residues. CDR3 region: CSARDLTQGAFF. The CDR3 bases are TGCAGTGCTAGAGATCTTACCCAGGGGGCTTTCTTT.

This clonotype was seen repeatedly, ten times or more. The chain combines TRBV7-9 with TRBJ1-1; no definite D call. V was shortened by 1 base and J by 6 bases, with 12 bases between the two germline ends. The CDR3 loop spans 14 amino acids. Germline V gene lookup returns CDR1 SEHNR and CDR2 FQNEAQ (reference sequence). CDR3 bases: TGTGCCAGCAGCTTAGACAGCGCCTCATCTGAAGCTTTCTTT. Translation: CASSLDSASSEAFF.